This T cell receptor (beta chain) appears in the sequencing data of a study of CD8 T cells in ankylosing spondylitis. General observations from the study: What seemed typical of ankylosing spondylitis blood was a TCR beta motif built from several highly homologous variants. Matched ankylosing spondylitis synovial fluid reportedly contained a significantly enriched population of disease-linked clones.

In its sample, this clonotype was seen many times. Its antigen is not identified. TCRdb independently ran MiXCR on the 5' RACE reads; one entry per CDR3 protein. Of 250,000 to 350,000 distinct CDR3 sequences listed, 7.5% to 9% are singletons. Germline lookup yields CDR1 SGHVS and CDR2 FNYEAQ. With 2 bases removed from V and 3 bases from J, the gap between germline ends came to 8 bases. This CDR3 contains 14 residues. This receptor was taken from a male donor with ankylosing spondylitis. Source material: blood, either unsorted or a sorted T cell fraction (not recorded which). The V gene is TRBV7-6, the J gene TRBJ1-5; perhaps TRBD1 as D (6 bases). DNA of the CDR3: TGTGCCAGCAGCTTAACAGGGACCAATCAGCCCCAGCATTTT. Translating it yields CASSLTGTNQPQHF.